These 25 T cell receptor beta chains share one sample of origin, sequenced in a study of shared T cell receptors in the human thymus. Measured with immunoSEQ multiplex PCR; TCRdb has only the in-frame clones, and not every one. This sample has some 760,000 clones; 80% to 90% occur once, and the top ten carry more than 0.008%. The same sample was also studied in work on human thymus T cells.

The specimen was thymocytes. The receptor set was obtained from a girl in the first two years of life with a congenital heart defect.

V and J are TRBV14 and TRBJ1-4; D uncertain. This CDR3 contains 14 residues. Per the germline V gene, CDR1 is SGHDN and CDR2 is FVKESK. V lost 8 bases and J lost 2, with 12 bases in between. The CDR3 loop is CASSQTGTNEKLFF. The CDR3 DNA is TGTGCCAGCTCACAAACGGGGACTAATGAAAAACTGTTTTTT.

The chain uses TRBV10-3 and TRBJ1-2; 7 bases align to TRBD1. V was pared by 2 bases and J by 3 bases, with 3 bases of the junction left unmatched. Germline V gives CDR1 ENHRY, CDR2 SYGVKD. The CDR3 has 14 residues. The CDR3 sequence: CAISEGGQHYGYTF. CDR3 nucleotide sequence: TGTGCCATCAGTGAGGGGGGACAGCACTATGGCTACACCTTC.

The chain employs TRBV27 and TRBJ2-2; D may be TRBD1 (6 bases). This CDR3 comprises 14 residues. V was trimmed by 5 bases and J by 7 bases, leaving 14 bases between them. The germline CDR1 and CDR2 sequences are MNHEY and SMNVEV (reference sequence). CDR3 amino acids: CASSPFTGYGELFF. CDR3 nucleotide sequence: TGTGCCAGCAGTCCCTTTACAGGGTACGGGGAGCTGTTTTTT.

This clone has a single count. This specimen includes other DNA sequences encoding the same CDR3. The rearrangement links TRBV7-3 to TRBJ2-3; 9 nucleotides agree with TRBD1. Germline trimming cut 5 bases from V and 3 bases from J; bases unmatched to any gene: 9. The CDR3 is made up of 16 amino acids. Germline assignment: CDR1 SGHTA and CDR2 FQGTGA. This CDR3 is CASSLPGQGGTDTQYF. The CDR3 bases are TGTGCCAGCAGCCTACCGGGACAGGGAGGGACAGATACGCAGTATTTT. The whole variable domain, filled in from reference TRBV7-3 and TRBJ2-3, reads GAGVSQTPSNKVTEKGKYVELRCDPISGHTALYWYRQSLGQGPEFLIYFQGTGAADDSGLPNDRFFAVRPEGSVSTLKIQRTERGDSAVYLCASSLPGQGGTDTQYFGPGTRLTVL.

The chain combines TRBV11-2 with TRBJ2-5, with D unclear. Germline-derived CDR1 and CDR2 are SGHAT and FQNNGV. Trimming shortened V by 5 bases and J by 0 bases, and 19 bases separated the two germline ends. The CDR3 has 17 residues. The CDR3 protein is CASSPTRPDANQETQYF. CDR3 nucleotide sequence: TGTGCCAGCAGCCCGACGCGGCCAGACGCTAACCAAGAGACCCAGTACTTC.

The chain combines TRBV13 with TRBJ2-7; 11 nucleotides agree with TRBD1. This CDR3 region has 17 residues. Trimming took 5 bases from V and 6 from J; bases not matched to a gene: 15. Germline V gene data show CDR1 as PRHDT and CDR2 as FYEKMQ (reference sequence). In DNA, the CDR3 is TGTGCCAGCAGCCCCCGGACAGGGGGCCCTAGCGCGGCCGAGCAGTACTTC. Translating gives CASSPRTGGPSAAEQYF.

This chain connects TRBV5-1 to TRBJ2-6; D gene ambiguous. The CDR3 totals 18 residues. Germline V CDR1 and CDR2: SGHRS, YFSETQ. Trimming took 0 bases from V and 0 from J, leaving 13 bases between them. The CDR3: CASSLAGLPYSGANVLTF. The CDR3 DNA follows: TGCGCCAGCAGCTTGGCCGGTCTACCCTACTCTGGGGCCAACGTCCTGACTTTC.

The rearrangement joins TRBV9 to TRBJ2-3, with 8 bases matching TRBD1. The V and J ends lost 0 bases and 2 bases, in that order; junction bases with no gene match: 2. This CDR3 comprises 15 residues. In germline, CDR1 is SGDLS, CDR2 YYNGEE. The CDR3: CASSVVDRATDTQYF. CDR3 nucleotide sequence: TGTGCCAGCAGCGTAGTGGACAGGGCCACAGATACGCAGTATTTT.

This rearrangement joins TRBV5-1 to TRBJ1-6; D is unresolved. The CDR3 contains 16 residues. V was cut by 6 bases and J by 1 base, with 14 bases left in between. The germline CDR1 and CDR2 sequences are SGHRS and YFSETQ. CDR3 nucleotide sequence: TGCGCCAGCACCTCTCAAAGGCGGTCCTATAATTCACCCCTCCACTTT. Its translation: CASTSQRRSYNSPLHF.

The chain carries TRBV12-5 and TRBJ1-5; D gene uncertain. Germline loops: CDR1 LGHNT, CDR2 FRNRAP. V shed 5 bases and J shed 2 bases, with 13 bases lying between them. The CDR3 contains 15 residues. The CDR3 coding sequence is TGTGCTAGTGGTGGAGGATTTGGGGGCAATCAGCCCCAGCATTTT. Its protein is CASGGGFGGNQPQHF. The full variable domain, in which reference TRBV12-5 and TRBJ1-5 provide the parts outside the CDR3, is DARVTQTPRHKVTEMGQEVTMRCQPILGHNTVFWYRQTMMQGLELLAYFRNRAPLDDSGMPKDRFSAEMPDATLATLKIQPSEPRDSAVYFCASGGGFGGNQPQHFGDGTRLSIL.

The chain couples TRBV28 to TRBJ1-5; TRBD1 aligns across 9 bases. In germline, CDR1 is MDHEN, CDR2 SYDVKM. The junction had 9 bases not matched to a gene; V was cut back by 3 bases and J by 3 bases. The length of the CDR3 is 17 residues. The CDR3 coding sequence is TGTGCCAGCAGTTTGAGGACAGGGGCCCTTCCCAATCAGCCCCAGCATTTT. It yields the protein CASSLRTGALPNQPQHF.

The count of this clone is one. The chain employs TRBV9 and TRBJ1-4, with 7 nucleotides matching TRBD1. Unmatched junction bases numbered 11, after V lost 4 bases and J lost 14 bases. The CDR3 is made up of 13 amino acids. Germline CDR1 SGDLS, CDR2 YYNGEE. CDR3 amino acids: CASSPRDSLSLFF. In DNA form, the CDR3 reads TGTGCCAGCAGCCCACGGGACAGTCTGAGCCTGTTTTTT.

J is TRBJ2-3 and V is TRBV11-3, with TRBD2 matching 9 bases. The CDR3 is made up of 17 amino acids. Germline trimming cut 3 bases from V and 2 bases from J; bases unmatched to any gene: 9. Germline V gene data show CDR1 as SGHNT and CDR2 as YENEEA. The CDR3 DNA follows: TGTGCCAGCAGCTTTTACCTTAGCGGGGGCTACACAGATACGCAGTATTTT. It translates to CASSFYLSGGYTDTQYF.

The chain links TRBV4-1 to TRBJ2-3; tentative D call: TRBD1 (5 bases). Germline CDR1 and CDR2: MGHRA and YSYEKL. CDR3 length: 17 residues. V lost 4 bases to trimming and J lost 6 bases, with 23 bases between them. CDR3 protein: CASSPNATGSRADTQYF. In nucleotides, the CDR3 is TGCGCCAGCAGCCCGAACGCTACAGGTTCCCGGGCGGATACGCAGTATTTT.

CDR3 sequence reads: CASSQTLAGGPYEQYF. The DNA of the CDR3 is TGCGCCAGCAGCCAGACCCTAGCGGGGGGACCCTACGAGCAGTACTTC. V and J are TRBV4-3 and TRBJ2-7, with 11 nucleotides matching TRBD2. The CDR3 is made up of 16 amino acids. Germline loops: CDR1 LGHNA, CDR2 YSLEER. Trimming at V came to 3 bases and at J to 2 bases, leaving 6 bases not matched to a gene.

The table lists this clone with a count of one. This rearrangement joins TRBV4-3 to TRBJ2-1; D is ambiguous. The CDR3 has 13 residues. CDR1 is LGHNA, CDR2 YSLEER, per germline. Trimming stripped 6 bases from V and 7 bases from J, with 13 bases between. CDR3 bases: TGCGCCAGCAGTCGAAGTCGGGTAAATGAGCAGTTCTTC. Its protein product is CASSRSRVNEQFF.

The genes are TRBV9 and TRBJ1-6, with a possible D match to TRBD1 (6 bases). Trimming took 4 bases from V and 5 from J, leaving 19 bases between them. Germline loops: CDR1 SGDLS, CDR2 YYNGEE. The CDR3 totals 17 residues. The CDR3 coding sequence is TGTGCCAGCAGCCCTCACAGGGTTGGTGGGAATAATTCACCCCTCCACTTT. Translation gives CASSPHRVGGNNSPLHF.

The V and J genes are TRBV5-8 and TRBJ1-1; 10 bases line up with TRBD1. The germline CDR1 and CDR2 sequences are SGHTS and YDEGEE. The CDR3 has 16 amino acids. Germline trimming cut 4 bases from V and 1 base from J; bases unmatched to any gene: 7. The DNA for the CDR3 is TGTGCCAGCAGCCTGGGGACAGGGGAAGCGAACACTGAAGCTTTCTTT. It translates to CASSLGTGEANTEAFF.

V gene TRBV9 combines with J gene TRBJ2-2, with D maybe TRBD1 (6 bases). Trimming took off 3 bases at V and 2 bases at J, with 11 bases between the two ends. This CDR3 is built from 15 residues. Per germline, CDR1 SGDLS and CDR2 YYNGEE. CDR3 protein: CASSAGHLNTGELFF. In DNA, the CDR3 is TGTGCCAGCAGCGCGGGACACCTTAACACCGGGGAGCTGTTTTTT.

The chain links TRBV10-2 to TRBJ1-2; D gene uncertain. V was trimmed by 8 bases and J by 8 bases, leaving 15 bases between them. The CDR3 is made up of 12 amino acids. From germline, CDR1 is WSHSY and CDR2 SAAADI. The CDR3 DNA sequence: TGCGCCAGCGGTCGTGCGGTTAGCGGCTACACCTTC. It specifies CASGRAVSGYTF.

The V and J genes are TRBV9 and TRBJ1-5, with 7 bases that match TRBD1. The CDR3 loop spans 15 amino acids. The germline V gene has CDR1 SGDLS and CDR2 YYNGEE. J was trimmed by 4 bases and V by 4 bases; bases with no gene match: 8. CDR3: CASSRSRDRNQPQHF. Written as DNA, the CDR3 is TGTGCCAGCAGCCGAAGCCGGGACAGAAATCAGCCCCAGCATTTT.

The chain links TRBV4-1 to TRBJ1-1, with 8 bases that match TRBD1. CDR1 is MGHRA, CDR2 YSYEKL, per germline. CDR3 length: 14 amino acids. V gave up 3 bases and J gave up 7 bases; unmatched junction bases: 7. CDR3 coding DNA: TGCGCCAGCAGCCAGCTTTGGACAGGGCGTGAAGCTTTCTTT. This codes for CASSQLWTGREAFF.

This chain links TRBV11-2 with TRBJ2-7, with D possibly being TRBD1 (5 bases). Between the trimmed V and J ends, which lost 4 bases and 3 bases, there was a span of 16 bases. CDR1 is SGHAT and CDR2 is FQNNGV in the germline V gene. This CDR3 comprises 15 residues. CDR3 bases: TGTGCCAGCAGCTACCGGACACAAAGGGGCTACGAGCAGTACTTC. This codes for CASSYRTQRGYEQYF.

The V and J genes are TRBV5-6 and TRBJ2-2; the match to TRBD1 covers 7 bases. Trimming cost V 4 bases and J 6 bases; bases outside gene matches: 9. Germline V gives CDR1 SGHDT, CDR2 YYEEEE. The CDR3 has 15 amino acids. The DNA for the CDR3 is TGTGCCAGCAGCCCGGAACAGGGGTGGGCCGGGGAGCTGTTTTTT. The encoded protein is CASSPEQGWAGELFF. Variable domain in full (rest from reference TRBV5-6 and TRBJ2-2): DAGVTQSPTHLIKTRGQQVTLRCSPKSGHDTVSWYQQALGQGPQFIFQYYEEEERQRGNFPDRFSGHQFPNYSSELNVNALLLGDSALYLCASSPEQGWAGELFFGEGSRLTVL.

The chain links TRBV6-5 to TRBJ1-3; no clear D gene. The ends were cut back, 5 bases at V and 0 bases at J, with 8 bases in the middle. This CDR3 region has 14 residues. Germline-derived CDR1 and CDR2 are MNHEY and SVGAGI. CDR3 loop: CASSQVGSGNTIYF. As DNA, the CDR3 is TGTGCCAGCAGTCAGGTGGGCTCTGGAAACACCATATATTTT.